Presented here are 30 T cell receptor beta chains from one specimen sequenced in a study of beta chain features in type 1 diabetes. Every isolated RNA sample was fully reverse transcribed, so sequencing captured expressed TCRB transcripts. Some clones are missing from TCRdb's copy, which holds only in-frame ones; the method was immunoSEQ multiplex PCR. The sample has around 70,000 clones, about 50% seen once. Study-level findings and limits: Moderately but significantly shorter TCRB CDR3s were found in Type 1 diabetes patients in all four CD4+ subsets.

These receptors have no known antigen. The specimen sequenced was central memory CD4+ T cells from blood. The origin of the receptors is a man between 25 and 39 years old with type 1 diabetes.

This CDR3 reads CASTPPQGGTEAFF. The CDR3 DNA sequence: TGTGCCAGCACCCCGCCACAGGGTGGCACTGAAGCTTTCTTT. V usage is TRBV21-1 and J usage is TRBJ1-1; no DNA check was done on the table's D call, TRBD1. TRBV21-1 is listed as a pseudogene. CDR3 length: 14 residues.

The V call is TRBV21-1, the J call TRBJ1-5; TRBD1, the D gene given by the table, was not confirmed from the DNA. TRBV21-1 has pseudogene status. CDR3 length: 13 amino acids. CDR3 loop: CASSKTEYQPQHF. CDR3 nucleotide sequence: TGTGCCAGCAGCAAAACAGAATATCAGCCCCAGCATTTT.

This clone showed up just once. The chain links TRBV11-2 to TRBJ1-1, with D possibly matching TRBD1 (6 bases). Trimming took 0 bases from V and 7 from J, leaving 15 bases between them. Germline CDR1 reads SGHAT; CDR2 reads FQNNGV. This CDR3 has 15 residues. CDR3 sequence reads: CASSLDTTGSGEAFF. The CDR3 nucleotides are TGTGCCAGCAGCTTAGACACTACAGGGTCAGGTGAAGCTTTCTTT.

J is TRBJ1-1 and V is TRBV5-1; D gene ambiguous. The CDR3 consists of 13 residues. CDR1 and CDR2 from the germline V gene are SGHRS and YFSETQ. Trimming took off 2 bases at V and 6 bases at J, with 11 bases between the two ends. CDR3 in amino acids: CASSLSGSPEAFF. The CDR3 nucleotides read TGCGCCAGCAGCTTATCAGGTTCTCCTGAAGCTTTCTTT.

This chain connects TRBV7-2 to TRBJ2-7; 14 nucleotides line up with TRBD2. Trimming cost V 5 bases and J 6 bases; bases outside gene matches: 12. This CDR3 has 17 residues. The germline gives CDR1 SGHTA, CDR2 FQGNSA. The CDR3 DNA reads as TGTGCCAGCAGCGGTTCCGGGACTAGCGGGAGCAGAGGCGAGCAGTACTTC. This sequence encodes CASSGSGTSGSRGEQYF.

The sample holds a few counts of this clone. The chain joins TRBV4-1 to TRBJ2-2; TRBD2 aligns across 13 bases. Germline loops: CDR1 MGHRA, CDR2 YSYEKL. V lost 5 bases to trimming and J lost 4 bases; unmatched junction nucleotides: 7. The CDR3 loop spans 17 amino acids. CDR3 amino acids: CASSARTSGSLTGELFF. The CDR3 bases are TGCGCCAGCAGCGCCCGGACTAGCGGGAGTCTCACCGGGGAGCTGTTTTTT.

This clone was seen more than once but under ten times. The CDR3 protein is CAIGGPTNEKLFF. As DNA, the CDR3 is TGTGCCATCGGGGGCCCAACTAATGAAAAACTGTTTTTT. The genes are TRBV10-3 and TRBJ1-4; tentative D call: TRBD1 (6 bases). The CDR3 runs to 13 residues. V gave up 8 bases and J gave up 0 bases, with 7 bases separating them. Germline values: CDR1 ENHRY, CDR2 SYGVKD.

CDR3 coding DNA: TGTGCCATCAGTGGAACAGGGGCTACGAACACCGGGGAGCTGTTTTTT. It codes for CAISGTGATNTGELFF. V gene TRBV10-3 combines with J gene TRBJ2-2; 7 bases agree with TRBD1. The germline V gene encodes CDR1 ENHRY and CDR2 SYGVKD. This CDR3 has 16 residues. Trimming cost V 4 bases and J 0 bases; bases outside gene matches: 5.

The chain joins TRBV6-1 to TRBJ1-1, with 7 bases fitting TRBD1. The junction had 3 bases not matched to a gene; V was cut back by 8 bases and J by 0 bases. Germline loops: CDR1 MNHNS, CDR2 SASEGT. The CDR3 is 13 residues long. CDR3 region: CASQGQMNTEAFF. For the CDR3, the DNA is TGTGCCAGCCAGGGACAGATGAACACTGAAGCTTTCTTT.

V and J are TRBV10-3 and TRBJ1-2; D possibly corresponds to TRBD1 (6 bases). The CDR3 totals 16 residues. The germline gives CDR1 ENHRY, CDR2 SYGVKD. Trimming pared 0 bases from V and 8 bases from J, leaving 19 bases between. The CDR3 nucleotides read TGTGCCATCAGTGAGTCTTCCCCCGGCAGGGGAGAGGGCTACACCTTC. It yields the protein CAISESSPGRGEGYTF.

Only a few counts were recorded for this clone. The chain is built from TRBV10-3 and TRBJ2-7; TRBD1 agrees at 9 bases. CDR1 and CDR2 from the germline V gene are ENHRY and SYGVKD. This CDR3 region has 14 residues. V was pared by 2 bases and J by 9 bases, with 8 bases of the junction left unmatched. The CDR3 reads CAISETGGAEAQYF. The CDR3 coding sequence is TGTGCCATCAGTGAGACAGGGGGCGCGGAGGCGCAGTACTTC.

The chain employs TRBV30 and TRBJ1-5; D may be TRBD1 (5 bases). The CDR3 consists of 14 residues. Deletions cut 5 bases from V and 1 base from J, with 12 bases between. Germline CDR1 and CDR2: GTSNPN and SVGIG (reference sequence). Written as DNA, the CDR3 is TGTGCCTGGTCCCCTGGGGGGAGCAATCAGCCCCAGCATTTT. It specifies CAWSPGGSNQPQHF.

The V and J genes are TRBV6-5 and TRBJ1-1, with 7 bases aligning to TRBD1. Germline CDR1 MNHEY, CDR2 SVGAGI. The CDR3 sequence is 13 residues long. With V trimmed by 5 bases and J by 5 bases, 5 bases remained unmatched. The CDR3, as DNA: TGTGCCAGCAGTGACAGGGTACGGACTGAAGCTTTCTTT. Translated: CASSDRVRTEAFF.

The rearrangement uses TRBV11-2 and TRBJ1-1; the D gene is possibly TRBD1 (6 bases). The CDR3 has 16 amino acids. Trimming shortened V by 2 bases and J by 4 bases, and 17 bases separated the two germline ends. Germline V CDR1 and CDR2: SGHAT, FQNNGV. CDR3 region: CASSLRRPGGPTEAFF. Written as DNA, the CDR3 is TGTGCCAGCAGCTTAAGGAGGCCCGGGGGGCCCACTGAAGCTTTCTTT.

This clone was seen a single time. The V gene is TRBV25-1, the J gene TRBJ2-5; TRBD2 matches at 10 bases. Losses at the gene ends were 5 bases for V and 1 base for J; bases not matched to a gene: 10. The CDR3 has 17 amino acids. CDR1 and CDR2 (germline): MGHDK, SYGVNS. Here the CDR3 DNA reads TGTGCCAGCAGTCGAGGGCGAGCGGGGGGGCCCCAAGAGACCCAGTACTTC. This codes for CASSRGRAGGPQETQYF.

This clone has only a few counts. The chain carries TRBV4-1 and TRBJ2-3; 9 nucleotides match TRBD2. The CDR3 contains 16 residues. With 4 bases clipped from V and 3 bases from J, the junction kept 8 bases outside the gene matches. Germline CDR1 is MGHRA and CDR2 is YSYEKL. The CDR3 loop reads CASSREIAGVTDTQYF. The CDR3 DNA is TGCGCCAGCAGCCGGGAAATAGCGGGGGTGACAGATACGCAGTATTTT.

The chain combines TRBV6-1 with TRBJ1-5, with a tentative D call TRBD1 (6 bases). This CDR3 is built from 13 residues. Trimming took 8 bases from V and 6 from J, leaving 14 bases between them. From germline, CDR1 is MNHNS and CDR2 SASEGT. The CDR3 loop is CASRQGTSQPQHF. CDR3 DNA: TGTGCCAGCCGCCAGGGGACGAGTCAGCCCCAGCATTTT.

This clone occurred a few times. The chain uses TRBV30 and TRBJ1-2, with D possibly TRBD1 on 6 matching bases. This CDR3 spans 13 amino acids. The V and J ends lost 3 bases and 4 bases respectively, with 12 bases between them. In germline, CDR1 is GTSNPN, CDR2 SVGIG (reference sequence). DNA of the CDR3: TGTGCCTGGAGCGGACAGACACTCTATGGCTACACCTTC. As protein: CAWSGQTLYGYTF. Full variable domain (rest looked up from reference TRBV30 and TRBJ1-2): SQTIHQWPATLVQPVGSPLSLECTVEGTSNPNLYWYRQAAGRGLQLLFYSVGIGQISSEVPQNLSASRPQDRQFILSSKKLLLSDSGFYLCAWSGQTLYGYTFGSGTRLTVV.

V and J are TRBV30 and TRBJ1-1; 7 bases are shared with TRBD1. With 2 bases clipped from V and 13 bases from J, the junction kept 7 bases outside the gene matches. The CDR3 spans 11 residues. The V gene's germline CDR1 is GTSNPN and CDR2 SVGIG (reference sequence). In DNA form, the CDR3 reads TGTGCCTGGAGTACAGGGGCTGGGGATTTCTTT. Translating gives CAWSTGAGDFF.

This clone was counted a single time. The chain combines TRBV18 with TRBJ1-2; no clear D gene. The CDR3 runs 13 residues. V lost 2 bases and J 7 bases, leaving 11 bases between the germline ends. Germline V gene sequence: CDR1 KGHSH, CDR2 LQKENI. The CDR3 protein is CASSPDIPSGYTF. Here the CDR3 DNA reads TGTGCCAGCTCACCAGACATCCCGAGTGGCTACACCTTC.

This clone turned up a few times. The chain recombines TRBV5-1 with TRBJ2-1; 8 bases align to TRBD2. Trimming cost V 4 bases and J 6 bases; bases outside gene matches: 12. The CDR3 runs 16 residues. Per germline, CDR1 SGHRS and CDR2 YFSETQ. The CDR3 DNA follows: TGCGCCAGCAGCAAGAATCCTGGGACTAGAGGCAATGAGCAGTTCTTC. Protein product: CASSKNPGTRGNEQFF.

This clone came up a few times. The chain employs TRBV19 and TRBJ1-2, with 8 positions matching TRBD1. Per the germline V gene, CDR1 is LNHDA and CDR2 is SQIVND (reference sequence). The length of the CDR3 is 14 residues. V lost 9 bases to trimming and J lost 4 bases; unmatched junction nucleotides: 10. DNA for the CDR3: TGTGCCAGCACCCCGGACAGGGCACGCTATGGCTACACCTTC. The encoded protein is CASTPDRARYGYTF.

Only one count was recorded for this clone. This chain joins TRBV5-5 and TRBJ1-1; D remains unclear. CDR1 is SGHKS and CDR2 is YYEKEE in the germline V gene (reference sequence). The CDR3 runs 14 residues. Trimming took off 4 bases at V and 7 bases at J, with 17 bases between the two ends. The CDR3 loop is CASSQPGLPLEAFF. In nucleotides, the CDR3 is TGTGCCAGCAGCCAGCCGGGTCTGCCCCTTGAAGCTTTCTTT.

The rearrangement joins TRBV29-1 to TRBJ1-3, with a possible D match to TRBD1 (6 bases). The CDR3 has 14 residues. The V end lost 3 bases, the J end lost 0 bases, and 9 bases lay between the germline ends. Germline lookup yields CDR1 SQVTM and CDR2 ANQGSEA. CDR3 residues: CSVDQGSSGNTIYF. CDR3 DNA sequence: TGCAGCGTTGATCAGGGGAGCTCTGGAAACACCATATATTTT. Full variable domain (outside the CDR3, taken from reference TRBV29-1 and TRBJ1-3): SAVISQKPSRDICQRGTSLTIQCQVDSQVTMMFWYRQQPGQSLTLIATANQGSEATYESGFVIDKFPISRPNLTFSTLTVSNMSPEDSSIYLCSVDQGSSGNTIYFGEGSWLTVV.

This chain joins TRBV2 and TRBJ1-1; D not certain. Deletions cut 3 bases from V and 1 base from J, with 6 bases between. The CDR3 sequence is 13 residues long. CDR1 SNHLY and CDR2 FYNNEI come from the germline V gene. CDR3 DNA: TGTGCCAGCAGTGATTTCGGGAACACTGAAGCTTTCTTT. Translation gives CASSDFGNTEAFF. The variable domain in full, completed from reference TRBV2 and TRBJ1-1, reads EPEVTQTPSHQVTQMGQEVILRCVPISNHLYFYWYRQILGQKVEFLVSFYNNEISEKSEIFDDQFSVERPDGSNFTLKIRSTKLEDSAMYFCASSDFGNTEAFFGQGTRLTVV.

Here the CDR3 reads CASSGGADYGYTF. The CDR3 bases are TGTGCCAGCAGTGGCGGGGCAGACTATGGCTACACCTTC. The chain couples TRBV27 to TRBJ1-2; perhaps TRBD1 as D (5 bases). Trimming pared 5 bases from V and 3 bases from J, leaving 10 bases between. Germline V lookup: CDR1 MNHEY, CDR2 SMNVEV (reference sequence). The CDR3 is 13 residues long.

This chain uses TRBV7-9 with TRBJ1-1; 8 nucleotides agree with TRBD1. V lost 1 base, J lost 5 bases, and 6 bases stayed unmatched. Per the germline V gene, CDR1 is SEHNR and CDR2 is FQNEAQ (reference sequence). The CDR3 spans 15 residues. CDR3 sequence (DNA): TGTGCCAGCAGCTTAGGATCAGGGGGCGGGACTGAAGCTTTCTTT. Its translation: CASSLGSGGGTEAFF. Combining the CDR3 with reference TRBV7-9 and TRBJ1-1 gives the whole variable domain DTGVSQNPRHKITKRGQNVTFRCDPISEHNRLYWYRQTLGQGPEFLTYFQNEAQLEKSRLLSDRFSAERPKGSFSTLEIQRTEQGDSAMYLCASSLGSGGGTEAFFGQGTRLTVV.

The chain uses TRBV2 and TRBJ2-5; TRBD2 might be the D (6 bases). With 6 bases removed from V and 1 base from J, the gap between germline ends came to 15 bases. Germline assignment: CDR1 SNHLY and CDR2 FYNNEI. This CDR3 has 15 amino acids. The CDR3 spells CASRASGSSQETQYF. The CDR3 DNA follows: TGTGCCAGCAGAGCCTCCGGGAGTTCCCAAGAGACCCAGTACTTC.

The chain carries TRBV7-9 and TRBJ2-2; D remains ambiguous. CDR3 length equals 14 residues. Germline V gives CDR1 SEHNR, CDR2 FQNEAQ (reference sequence). Trimming took 5 bases from V and 1 from J, leaving 8 bases between them. In DNA, the CDR3 is TGTGCCAGCAGCACGATCGGGAACACCGGGGAGCTGTTTTTT. Translating it yields CASSTIGNTGELFF.

The CDR3: CAWSVKVLYSGANVLTF. CDR3 bases: TGTGCCTGGAGTGTTAAAGTACTTTACTCTGGGGCCAACGTCCTGACTTTC. The chain recombines TRBV30 with TRBJ2-6; D is ambiguous. The CDR3 has 17 amino acids. V lost 0 bases to trimming and J lost 0 bases, with 12 bases between them. Germline V gene sequence: CDR1 GTSNPN, CDR2 SVGIG (reference sequence).